These T cell receptor beta chains were read from a single sample in a study of T cells after posttransplantation cyclophosphamide. Clones were read by immunoSEQ multiplex PCR, and TCRdb kept only the in-frame ones, dropping some. The profile shows just over 65,000 clones, just under 95% of them singletons. Sequenced input: PBMCs. These TCRs come from a woman younger than 45 in good health and a related stem cell transplant donor. Each CDR3 is given with its conserved first and last residue. D genes are given only for firm matches. The listing skips clone size in some rows; elsewhere it reads once, few, many or a size class.

j_gene,v_gene,d_gene,abundance,CDR3nt,CDR3aa
TRBJ2-7,TRBV27,TRBD1,.,TGTGCCAGCAGTTTATCCTGGACAGGGGGTGCCGAGCAGTACTTC,CASSLSWTGGAEQYF
TRBJ2-7,TRBV7-9,.,.,TGTGCCAGCAGCTTAGCCGGGCAGGTCAGCTCCTACGAGCAGTACTTC,CASSLAGQVSSYEQYF
TRBJ1-1,TRBV7-9,.,once,TGTGCCAGCAGCTCGGCGAACAGGGCAACTTTCTTT,CASSSANRATFF
TRBJ2-7,TRBV10-3,TRBD1,.,TGTGCCATCAGTGACAAGGACAGGGGGTTCCTCTACGAGCAGTACTTC,CAISDKDRGFLYEQYF
TRBJ1-1,TRBV6-5,.,.,TGTGCCAGCAGTTTGATCCCCGGGGACCACACTGAAGCTTTCTTT,CASSLIPGDHTEAFF
TRBJ1-1,TRBV5-4,.,.,TGTGCCAGCAGCTTATTGACTCTGAACACTGAAGCTTTCTTT,CASSLLTLNTEAFF
TRBJ2-7,TRBV5-1,TRBD2,.,TGCGCCAGCTTCCCCGGGGTAGGGACTTCCGGGAGGTACGAGCAGTACTTC,CASFPGVGTSGRYEQYF
TRBJ2-7,TRBV5-6,.,.,TGTGCCAGCAGCCCAGGACAGAGATCTTACGAGCAGTACTTC,CASSPGQRSYEQYF
TRBJ2-1,TRBV7-6,.,.,TGTGCCAGCAGCCCGCGAGGGGGGGGGAGCCCTGAGCAGTTCTTC,CASSPRGGGSPEQFF
TRBJ1-1,TRBV4-3,.,.,TGCGCCAGCAGCCAAGGACGGATGAACACTGAAGCTTTCTTT,CASSQGRMNTEAFF
TRBJ1-1,TRBV30,.,.,TGTGCCTGGGACAGCCAGGGTACTGAAGCTTTCTTT,CAWDSQGTEAFF
TRBJ1-1,TRBV27,TRBD1,.,TGTGCCAGCAGTTTGGACAGGCAAAGTGGGGCTTTCTTT,CASSLDRQSGAFF
TRBJ2-3,TRBV5-1,TRBD1,.,TGCGCCAGCACCTTTACAGGGGGTAGAGTAGATACGCAGTATTTT,CASTFTGGRVDTQYF
TRBJ1-6,TRBV6-4,TRBD1,.,TGTGCCAGCAGCCATACAGGGGGCGCGCAGAATTCACCCCTCCACTTT,CASSHTGGAQNSPLHF
TRBJ2-1,TRBV7-3,TRBD2,.,TGTGCCAGCAGCTTAGCGGGGGTTTACGATGAGCAGTTCTTC,CASSLAGVYDEQFF
TRBJ2-3,TRBV19,TRBD1,.,TGTGCCAGTAGTTCACGGCCGGGACAGGGAACAGAGGGGCACACAGATACGCAGTATTTT,CASSSRPGQGTEGHTDTQYF
TRBJ1-5,TRBV18,.,.,TGTGCCAGCTCACCTGGAACAGGGCCGCCCAATCAGCCCCAGCATTTT,CASSPGTGPPNQPQHF
TRBJ2-5,TRBV4-2,TRBD1,.,TGTGCCAGCAGCCAAGGCACAGGGGGCGTTGAGACCCAGTACTTC,CASSQGTGGVETQYF
TRBJ1-1,TRBV27,.,.,TGTGCCAGCAGCGGGGAGGGGGGCGGAGCTTTCTTT,CASSGEGGGAFF
TRBJ1-1,TRBV20-1,.,.,TGCAGTGCTAAGGATGAAGCTTTCTTT,CSAKDEAFF
TRBJ1-5,TRBV19,.,many,TGTGCCAGTACCGGGCGGGGGATTCGAAATCAGCCCCAGCATTTT,CASTGRGIRNQPQHF
TRBJ2-5,TRBV5-8,.,.,TGTGCCAGCAGCCCCGAGGACCGGCCCCAAGAGACCCAGTACTTC,CASSPEDRPQETQYF
TRBJ1-1,TRBV4-3,.,.,TGCGCCAGCAGCCTAAGACACTCGAACACTGAAGCTTTCTTT,CASSLRHSNTEAFF
TRBJ1-4,TRBV4-3,.,.,TGCGCCAGCAGCCAAGGGCTCGGGACGTTAGCTCGTGATGAAAAACTGTTTTTT,CASSQGLGTLARDEKLFF
TRBJ2-1,TRBV9,TRBD2,once,TGTGCCAGCAGCGCCGACGGGGGGGCCCACAATGAGCAGTTCTTC,CASSADGGAHNEQFF
TRBJ1-3,TRBV5-8,.,.,TGTGCCAGCAGGCGCAGGGGAAACACCATATATTTT,CASRRRGNTIYF
TRBJ2-2,TRBV5-4,TRBD1,.,TGTGCCAGCAGCGACGGACAGGGAGGAATCACCGGGGAGCTGTTTTTT,CASSDGQGGITGELFF
TRBJ2-7,TRBV7-8,TRBD2,.,TGTGCCAGCAGCTTAGCGCACGGACTAGCCTACGAGCAGTACTTC,CASSLAHGLAYEQYF
TRBJ1-6,TRBV27,TRBD1,.,TGTGCCAGCAGTTCACAAACCCCCGGGACAGCGAATTCACCCCTCCACTTT,CASSSQTPGTANSPLHF
TRBJ2-3,TRBV30,.,.,TGTGCCTGGAGTGTAGGTCAGGGGATAGATACGCAGTATTTT,CAWSVGQGIDTQYF